The 23 T cell receptor beta chains below come from one sample, sequenced in a study of cytomegalovirus exposure and HLA in healthy donors. The PCR made use of 60 Vbeta and 13 Jbeta primers. Some clones are missing from TCRdb's copy, which holds only in-frame ones; the method was immunoSEQ multiplex PCR. The table shows fewer than 200,000 clones, with roughly four fifths occurring only once. Sequencing input: PBMCs. The source is a man aged 45-65 years in good health and CMV-seronegative.

This chain links TRBV11-2 with TRBJ1-1; 8 nucleotides line up with TRBD1. With V trimmed by 6 bases and J by 11 bases, 8 bases remained unmatched. Per germline, CDR1 SGHAT and CDR2 FQNNGV. CDR3 size: 12 residues. The CDR3 here is CASRPTGGMAFF. The CDR3 bases are TGTGCCAGCAGGCCTACAGGGGGGATGGCTTTCTTT.

The chain is built from TRBV7-2 and TRBJ2-5; 10 bases agree with TRBD2. V dropped 5 bases and J dropped 2; count of bases not matched to a gene: 8. CDR1 SGHTA and CDR2 FQGNSA come from the germline V gene. This CDR3 is built from 16 residues. As DNA, the CDR3 is TGTGCCAGCAGCACTGGGACTAGCGCAAGACAAGAGACCCAGTACTTC. The encoded protein is CASSTGTSARQETQYF.

The chain links TRBV7-9 to TRBJ2-7; 7 positions match TRBD1. This CDR3 contains 13 residues. The germline CDR1 and CDR2 sequences are SEHNR and FQNEAQ (reference sequence). J was trimmed by 1 base and V by 5 bases; bases with no gene match: 2. CDR3 bases: TGTGCCAGCAGCCCGGGACAGTCCTACGAGCAGTACTTC. It encodes CASSPGQSYEQYF.

The chain employs TRBV4-3 and TRBJ2-5; possible D gene TRBD2, 7 bases. Trimming took 2 bases from V and 5 from J, leaving 18 bases between them. The CDR3 totals 16 residues. Germline CDR1 is LGHNA and CDR2 is YSLEER. The CDR3 bases are TGCGCCAGCAGCCAACAGGAGGGGGGGCTCGCGGAGACCCAGTACTTC. It codes for CASSQQEGGLAETQYF.

As DNA, the CDR3 is TGTGCCTCAGGGGAAAGGTATCAGCCCCAGCATTTT. This sequence encodes CASGERYQPQHF. The V call is TRBV2, the J call TRBJ1-5; D may be TRBD1 (6 bases). CDR1 and CDR2 (germline): SNHLY, FYNNEI. V was clipped by 11 bases and J by 5 bases, with 13 bases between them. This CDR3 spans 12 amino acids.

This clone was detected once. CDR3 sequence reads: CASSVLPTGGESGELFF. The DNA of the CDR3 is TGTGCCAGCAGCGTACTACCGACAGGGGGGGAGTCCGGGGAGCTGTTTTTT. The chain has TRBV5-4 and TRBJ2-2; 9 nucleotides line up with TRBD1. The ends lost 4 bases at V and 6 bases at J; junction bases unmatched: 13. Germline CDR1 and CDR2: SGHNT and YYREEE (reference sequence). The CDR3 extends over 17 amino acids.

CDR3 coding DNA: TGTGCCAGCAGCTTGGCTAGCGGGGTTGATGAGCAGTTCTTC. Its protein product is CASSLASGVDEQFF. The chain has TRBV5-6 and TRBJ2-1, with TRBD2 matching 9 bases. V lost 0 bases to trimming and J lost 8 bases; unmatched junction nucleotides: 3. CDR1 SGHDT and CDR2 YYEEEE come from the germline V gene. The CDR3 has 14 amino acids.

Concerning this clone itself: At one boundary the junction diverges from the germline segment, which might be a read error. The V call is TRBV7-9, the J call TRBJ2-5; 8 nucleotides agree with TRBD2. Germline assignment: CDR1 SEHNR and CDR2 FQNEAQ (reference sequence). The CDR3 sequence is 16 residues long. CDR3 nucleotides: TGTTCCAGCAGCACCCGGGAGGTAGCGGGATCCCTGACCCAGTACTTC. It yields the protein CSSSTREVAGSLTQYF.

This clone was seen a handful of times. The chain has TRBV7-8 and TRBJ2-5; D call uncertain. Trimming pared 5 bases from V and 11 bases from J, leaving 12 bases between. The length of the CDR3 is 11 residues. Germline assignment: CDR1 SGHVS and CDR2 FQNEAQ. CDR3 DNA sequence: TGTGCCAGCAGCCGTGCTAATGAGCAGTACTTC. As protein: CASSRANEQYF.

This chain joins TRBV19 and TRBJ2-1; 12 bases match TRBD2. Germline loops: CDR1 LNHDA, CDR2 SQIVND (reference sequence). With 1 base clipped from V and 10 bases from J, the junction kept 5 bases outside the gene matches. The CDR3 is 15 amino acids. The CDR3: CASSIGLAGGLEQFF. CDR3 coding DNA: TGTGCCAGTAGTATAGGTCTAGCGGGAGGGTTGGAGCAGTTCTTC.

J is TRBJ2-6 and V is TRBV19, with a tentative D call TRBD2 (5 bases). Germline CDR1 is LNHDA and CDR2 is SQIVND (reference sequence). The CDR3 runs to 17 residues. Trimming left V 7 bases short and J 0 bases short, with 16 bases between. CDR3 amino acids: CASTIPGGFSGANVLTF. For the CDR3, the DNA is TGTGCCAGTACCATCCCTGGCGGGTTCTCTGGGGCCAACGTCCTGACTTTC.

This clone has just one count. The chain is built from TRBV4-2 and TRBJ1-2, with 9 bases fitting TRBD1. The CDR3 spans 14 residues. Looked up from germline, CDR1 is LGHNA and CDR2 is YNFKEQ. The J segment lost 8 bases and the V segment lost 4 bases, leaving 8 bases of the junction unmatched. This CDR3 reads CASSPSDRGDGYTF. The CDR3 DNA reads as TGTGCCAGCAGCCCGTCCGACAGGGGGGACGGCTACACCTTC.

The chain couples TRBV28 to TRBJ1-1; D is unclear. Germline CDR1 and CDR2: MDHEN and SYDVKM. CDR3 length equals 16 residues. V dropped 6 bases and J dropped 3 bases, with 20 bases sitting between them. The CDR3 DNA sequence: TGTGCCAGCAGCGAAACAACCGGGAGGAGGTACACTGAAGCTTTCTTT. It translates to CASSETTGRRYTEAFF.

The chain couples TRBV30 to TRBJ2-2; D is ambiguous. Germline CDR1 GTSNPN, CDR2 SVGIG (reference sequence). The V end was cut by 0 bases, the J end by 5 bases, with 7 bases between. CDR3 length: 13 amino acids. The CDR3 here is CAWSVQQTGELFF. Written as DNA, the CDR3 is TGTGCCTGGAGTGTACAACAAACCGGGGAGCTGTTTTTT.

The chain couples TRBV5-4 to TRBJ1-2; a possible D gene is TRBD1 (6 bases). V lost 4 bases to trimming and J lost 6 bases, with 13 bases between them. The CDR3 is made up of 13 amino acids. CDR1 and CDR2 (germline): SGHNT, YYREEE (reference sequence). This CDR3 is CASSLDRTHGYTF. The CDR3 DNA follows: TGTGCCAGCAGCCTTGACAGGACCCATGGCTACACCTTC.

The V call is TRBV7-3, the J call TRBJ2-1; 7 nucleotides match TRBD2. The CDR3 consists of 14 residues. Trimming took 4 bases from V and 6 from J; bases not matched to a gene: 6. Per germline, CDR1 SGHTA and CDR2 FQGTGA. The CDR3 coding sequence is TGTGCCAGCAGCTCCCTCGGGACTACCAATGAGCAGTTCTTC. This translates into CASSSLGTTNEQFF.

About this clone itself: One junction end disagrees with the germline gene, perhaps due to a read error. The chain is built from TRBV7-9 and TRBJ1-1; TRBD1 might be the D (6 bases). The CDR3 contains 16 residues. Per germline, CDR1 SEHNR and CDR2 FQNEAQ (reference sequence). The CDR3 here is CSSSSRSWTARSEAFF. DNA for the CDR3: TGTTCCAGCAGCTCACGGTCTTGGACAGCCAGAAGTGAAGCTTTCTTT.

The chain carries TRBV5-8 and TRBJ2-3; possibly TRBD2 for D (7 bases). Germline CDR1 reads SGHTS; CDR2 reads YDEGEE. This CDR3 has 15 residues. The ends were cut back, 0 bases at V and 4 bases at J, with 12 bases in the middle. CDR3 in amino acids: CASSLGTRGSDTQYF. The DNA of the CDR3 is TGTGCCAGCAGCTTGGGGACTAGGGGGTCAGATACGCAGTATTTT.

This clone was seen a handful of times. This sequence joins TRBV6-6 and TRBJ1-2; D is perhaps TRBD1 (5 bases). V was clipped by 2 bases and J by 9 bases, with 10 bases between them. From germline, CDR1 is MNHNY and CDR2 SVGAGI (reference sequence). This CDR3 comprises 12 residues. CDR3 coding DNA: TGTGCCAGCAGTTACGACAGAAATAGCTACACCTTC. Residues: CASSYDRNSYTF.

As for this clone: This sample includes further DNA sequences coding for the same CDR3. The chain has TRBV7-2 and TRBJ2-5, with a possible D match to TRBD1 (5 bases). Trimming pared 0 bases from V and 5 bases from J, leaving 10 bases between. CDR3 length: 14 amino acids. Germline CDR1 SGHTA, CDR2 FQGNSA. CDR3 DNA: TGTGCCAGCAGCTTAGCGGGAAGGGGTGAGACCCAGTACTTC. Translation: CASSLAGRGETQYF.

This clone came up a few times. The chain has TRBV6-1 and TRBJ2-6; D remains ambiguous. The CDR3 is made up of 16 amino acids. Germline-derived CDR1 and CDR2 are MNHNS and SASEGT. V was shortened by 0 bases and J by 2 bases, with 8 bases between the two germline ends. This CDR3 is CASSEAKLAGANVLTF. CDR3 DNA sequence: TGTGCCAGCAGTGAAGCGAAGTTAGCTGGGGCCAACGTCCTGACTTTC.

The chain links TRBV7-3 to TRBJ2-3; a weak D match, TRBD2 (5 bases). Looked up from germline, CDR1 is SGHTA and CDR2 is FQGTGA. Trimming cost V 3 bases and J 5 bases, with 15 bases left between them. The CDR3 consists of 15 residues. CDR3 nucleotides: TGTGCCAGCAGCTTCCGGACTTCCTCGGTAGATACGCAGTATTTT. Its translation: CASSFRTSSVDTQYF.

This clone has a single count. The chain combines TRBV7-2 with TRBJ1-6; possibly TRBD1 for D (5 bases). Germline values: CDR1 SGHTA, CDR2 FQGNSA. This CDR3 is built from 14 residues. V shed 5 bases and J shed 7 bases, with 12 bases lying between them. The CDR3 loop is CASSPNRQNSPLHF. CDR3 DNA: TGTGCCAGCAGCCCCAACAGGCAGAATTCACCCCTCCACTTT.